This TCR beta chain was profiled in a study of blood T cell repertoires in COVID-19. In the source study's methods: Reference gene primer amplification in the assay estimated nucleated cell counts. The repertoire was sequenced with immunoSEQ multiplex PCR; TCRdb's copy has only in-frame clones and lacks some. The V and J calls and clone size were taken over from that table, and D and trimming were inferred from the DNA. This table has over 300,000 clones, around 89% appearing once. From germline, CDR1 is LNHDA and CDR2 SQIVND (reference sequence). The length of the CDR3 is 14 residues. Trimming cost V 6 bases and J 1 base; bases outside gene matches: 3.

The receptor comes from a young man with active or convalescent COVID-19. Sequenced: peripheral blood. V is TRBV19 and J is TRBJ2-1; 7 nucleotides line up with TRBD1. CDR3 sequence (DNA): TGTGCCAGTAGACCGGGACAGTCCTACAATGAGCAGTTCTTC. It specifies CASRPGQSYNEQFF.